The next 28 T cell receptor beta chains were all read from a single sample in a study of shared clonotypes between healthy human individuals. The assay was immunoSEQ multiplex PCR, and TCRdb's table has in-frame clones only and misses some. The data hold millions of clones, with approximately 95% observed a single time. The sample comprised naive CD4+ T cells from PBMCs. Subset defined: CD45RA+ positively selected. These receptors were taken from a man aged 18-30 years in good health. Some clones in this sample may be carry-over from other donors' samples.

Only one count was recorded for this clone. The CDR3 here is CASSLRPSLGANEQFF. As DNA, the CDR3 is TGTGCCAGCAGCCTCAGACCCAGCCTCGGCGCTAATGAGCAGTTCTTC. The gene calls are TRBV5-6 and TRBJ2-1; no definite D call. The V gene lost 4 bases and the J gene lost 7 bases, with 21 bases spanning the gap. Germline V gene data show CDR1 as SGHDT and CDR2 as YYEEEE. The CDR3 extends over 16 amino acids.

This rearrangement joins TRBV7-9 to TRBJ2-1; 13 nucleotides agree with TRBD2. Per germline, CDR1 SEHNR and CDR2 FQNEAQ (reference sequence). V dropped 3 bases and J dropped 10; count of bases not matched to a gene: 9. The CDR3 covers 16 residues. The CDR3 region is CASSFRTSGSKQEQFF. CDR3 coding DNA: TGTGCCAGCAGCTTTCGGACTAGCGGGAGTAAGCAGGAGCAGTTCTTC.

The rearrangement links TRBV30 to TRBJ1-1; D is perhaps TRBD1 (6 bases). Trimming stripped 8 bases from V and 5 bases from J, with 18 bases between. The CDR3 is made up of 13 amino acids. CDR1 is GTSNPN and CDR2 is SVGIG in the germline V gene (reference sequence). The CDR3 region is CARSRGRLTEAFF. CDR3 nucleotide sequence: TGTGCCCGGTCTAGGGGGAGATTGACTGAAGCTTTCTTT.

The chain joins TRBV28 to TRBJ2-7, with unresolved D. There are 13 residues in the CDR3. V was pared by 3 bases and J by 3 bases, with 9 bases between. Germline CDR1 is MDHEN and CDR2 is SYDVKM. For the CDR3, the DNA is TGTGCCAGCAGTTTTGGTCCCTTCTACGAGCAGTACTTC. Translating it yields CASSFGPFYEQYF.

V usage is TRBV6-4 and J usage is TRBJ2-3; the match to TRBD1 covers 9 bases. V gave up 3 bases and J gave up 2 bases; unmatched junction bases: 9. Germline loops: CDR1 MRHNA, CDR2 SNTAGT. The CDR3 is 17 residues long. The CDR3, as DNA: TGTGCCAGCAGTGATAGGCCGGGACAGGGATCCACAGATACGCAGTATTTT. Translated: CASSDRPGQGSTDTQYF.

The CDR3 protein is CASSPRGGDSNQPQHF. CDR3 nucleotide sequence: TGTGCCAGCAGCCCAAGGGGGGGAGATTCCAATCAGCCCCAGCATTTT. The V gene is TRBV7-2, the J gene TRBJ1-5; possible D gene TRBD1, 6 bases. The CDR3 covers 16 residues. V was trimmed by 5 bases and J by 3 bases, leaving 17 bases between them. Germline V lookup: CDR1 SGHTA, CDR2 FQGNSA.

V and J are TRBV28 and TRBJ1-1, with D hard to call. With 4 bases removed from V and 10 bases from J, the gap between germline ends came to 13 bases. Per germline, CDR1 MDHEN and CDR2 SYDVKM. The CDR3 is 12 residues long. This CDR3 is CASSSLNWIAFF. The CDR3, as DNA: TGTGCCAGCAGTTCCCTGAACTGGATAGCTTTCTTT.

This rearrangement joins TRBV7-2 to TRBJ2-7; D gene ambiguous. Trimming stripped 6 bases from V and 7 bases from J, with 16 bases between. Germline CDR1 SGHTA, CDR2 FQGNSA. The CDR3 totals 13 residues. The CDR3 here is CASSTPTTTEQYF. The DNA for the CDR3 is TGTGCCAGCAGTACGCCCACAACTACAGAGCAGTACTTC.

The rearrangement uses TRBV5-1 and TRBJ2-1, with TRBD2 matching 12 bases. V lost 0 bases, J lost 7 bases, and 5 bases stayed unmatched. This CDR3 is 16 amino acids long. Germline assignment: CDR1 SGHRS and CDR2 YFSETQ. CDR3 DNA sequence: TGCGCCAGCAGCTTGGAGACTAGCGGGAGAAGGAATGAGCAGTTCTTC. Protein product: CASSLETSGRRNEQFF.

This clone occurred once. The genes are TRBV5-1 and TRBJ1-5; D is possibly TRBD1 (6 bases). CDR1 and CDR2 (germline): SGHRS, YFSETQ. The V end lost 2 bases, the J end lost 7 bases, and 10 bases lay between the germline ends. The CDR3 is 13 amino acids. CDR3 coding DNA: TGCGCCAGCAGCTTCGGGACACACCAGCCCCAGCATTTT. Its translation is CASSFGTHQPQHF.

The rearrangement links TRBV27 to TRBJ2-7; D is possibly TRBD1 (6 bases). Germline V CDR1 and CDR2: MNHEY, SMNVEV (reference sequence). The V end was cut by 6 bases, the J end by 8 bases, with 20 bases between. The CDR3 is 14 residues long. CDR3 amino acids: CASRPRDTSLKQYF. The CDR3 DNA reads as TGTGCCAGCAGACCCCGGGACACCTCATTAAAGCAGTACTTC.

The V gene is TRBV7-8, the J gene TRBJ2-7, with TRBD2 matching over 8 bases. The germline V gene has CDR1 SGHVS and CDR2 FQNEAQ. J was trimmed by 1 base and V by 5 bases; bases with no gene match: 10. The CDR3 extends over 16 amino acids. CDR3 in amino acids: CASSPRRLAGSYEQYF. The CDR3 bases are TGTGCCAGCAGCCCCCGCAGATTAGCGGGGTCCTACGAGCAGTACTTC.

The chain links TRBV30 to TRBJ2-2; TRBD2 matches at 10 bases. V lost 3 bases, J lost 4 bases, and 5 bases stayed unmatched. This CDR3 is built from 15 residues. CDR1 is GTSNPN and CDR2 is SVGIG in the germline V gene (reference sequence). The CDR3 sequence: CAWRSSGRVTGELFF. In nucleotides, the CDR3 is TGTGCCTGGAGATCCAGCGGGAGGGTCACCGGGGAGCTGTTTTTT.

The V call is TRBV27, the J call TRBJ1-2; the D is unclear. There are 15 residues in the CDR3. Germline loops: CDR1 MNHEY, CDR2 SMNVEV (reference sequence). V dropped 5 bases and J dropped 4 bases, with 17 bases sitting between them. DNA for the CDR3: TGTGCCAGCAGTCTCGAAGGATCTTTTCGCTATGGCTACACCTTC. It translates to CASSLEGSFRYGYTF.

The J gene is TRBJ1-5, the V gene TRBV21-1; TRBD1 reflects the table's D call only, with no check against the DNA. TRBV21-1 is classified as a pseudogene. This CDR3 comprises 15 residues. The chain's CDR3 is CASSTHPYRNQPQHF. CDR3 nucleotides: TGTGCCAGCAGCACACACCCTTACCGAAATCAGCCCCAGCATTTT.

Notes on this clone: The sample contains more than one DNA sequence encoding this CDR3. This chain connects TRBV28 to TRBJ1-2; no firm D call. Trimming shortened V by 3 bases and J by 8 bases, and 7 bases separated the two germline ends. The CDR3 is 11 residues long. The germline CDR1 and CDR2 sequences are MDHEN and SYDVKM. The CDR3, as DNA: TGTGCCAGCAGTTTGGAGGGCGGCTACACCTTC. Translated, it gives CASSLEGGYTF.

This chain's CDR3 is CASSRASSGNTIYF. CDR3 in DNA: TGTGCCAGCAGTCGTGCGAGCTCTGGAAACACCATATATTTT. The chain joins TRBV28 to TRBJ1-3; no firm D call. The CDR3 consists of 14 residues. The V gene's germline CDR1 is MDHEN and CDR2 SYDVKM. Trimming removed 5 bases at V and 0 bases at J, with 8 bases between.

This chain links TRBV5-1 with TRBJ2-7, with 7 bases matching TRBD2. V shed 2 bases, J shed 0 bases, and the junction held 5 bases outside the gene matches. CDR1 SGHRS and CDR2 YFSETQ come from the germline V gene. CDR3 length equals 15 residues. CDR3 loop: CASSFRGESSYEQYF. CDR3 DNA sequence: TGCGCCAGCAGCTTCCGGGGGGAGAGCTCCTACGAGCAGTACTTC.

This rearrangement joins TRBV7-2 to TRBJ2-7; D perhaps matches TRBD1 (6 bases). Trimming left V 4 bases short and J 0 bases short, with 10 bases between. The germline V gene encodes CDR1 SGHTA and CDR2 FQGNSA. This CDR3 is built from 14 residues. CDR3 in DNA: TGTGCCAGCAGCTCAGGACAGATCTCCTACGAGCAGTACTTC. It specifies CASSSGQISYEQYF.

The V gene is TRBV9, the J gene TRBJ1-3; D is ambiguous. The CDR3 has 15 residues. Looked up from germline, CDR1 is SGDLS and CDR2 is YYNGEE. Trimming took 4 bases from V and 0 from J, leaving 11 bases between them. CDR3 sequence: CASSPQTLSGNTIYF. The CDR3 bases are TGTGCCAGCAGCCCCCAGACCCTCTCTGGAAACACCATATATTTT.

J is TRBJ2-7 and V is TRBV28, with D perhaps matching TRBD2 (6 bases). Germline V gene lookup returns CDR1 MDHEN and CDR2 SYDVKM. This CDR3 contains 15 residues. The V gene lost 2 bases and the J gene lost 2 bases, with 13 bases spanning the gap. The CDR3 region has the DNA TGTGCCAGCAGTTTAGACACGGGAGTCACCTACGAGCAGTACTTC. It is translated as CASSLDTGVTYEQYF.

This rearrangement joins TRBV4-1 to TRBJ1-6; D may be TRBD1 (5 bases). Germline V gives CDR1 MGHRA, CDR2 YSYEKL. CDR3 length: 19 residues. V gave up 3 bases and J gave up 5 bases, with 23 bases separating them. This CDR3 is CASSQPGRVGQGHNSPLHF. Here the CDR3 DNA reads TGCGCCAGCAGCCAGCCGGGCCGGGTCGGGCAGGGTCATAATTCACCCCTCCACTTT.

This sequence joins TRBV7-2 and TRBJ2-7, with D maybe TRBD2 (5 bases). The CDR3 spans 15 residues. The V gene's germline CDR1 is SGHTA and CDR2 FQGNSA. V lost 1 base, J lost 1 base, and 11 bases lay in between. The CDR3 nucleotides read TGTGCCAGCAGCTTAGGGGCTAGCCCATCCTACGAGCAGTACTTC. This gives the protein CASSLGASPSYEQYF.

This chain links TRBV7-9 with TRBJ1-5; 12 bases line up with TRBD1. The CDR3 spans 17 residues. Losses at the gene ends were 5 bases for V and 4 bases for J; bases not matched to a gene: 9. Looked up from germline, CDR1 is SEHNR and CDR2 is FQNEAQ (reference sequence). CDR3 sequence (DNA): TGTGCCAGCAGCACCGGGACAGGGGGCGCGGGTAATCAGCCCCAGCATTTT. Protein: CASSTGTGGAGNQPQHF.

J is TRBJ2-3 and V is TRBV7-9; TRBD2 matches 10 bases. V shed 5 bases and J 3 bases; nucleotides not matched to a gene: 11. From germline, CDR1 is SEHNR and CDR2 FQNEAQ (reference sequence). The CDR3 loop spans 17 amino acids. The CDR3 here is CASSLPRLAGVTDTQYF. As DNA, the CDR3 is TGTGCCAGCAGCCTACCTCGGCTAGCGGGAGTTACAGATACGCAGTATTTT.

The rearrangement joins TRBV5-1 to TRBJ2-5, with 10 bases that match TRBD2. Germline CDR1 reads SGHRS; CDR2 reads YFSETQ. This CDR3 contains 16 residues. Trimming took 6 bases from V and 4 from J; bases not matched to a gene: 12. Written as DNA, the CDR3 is TGCGCCAGCATTTTAAGCGGGAGGGCCTCGGGAGAGACCCAGTACTTC. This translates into CASILSGRASGETQYF.

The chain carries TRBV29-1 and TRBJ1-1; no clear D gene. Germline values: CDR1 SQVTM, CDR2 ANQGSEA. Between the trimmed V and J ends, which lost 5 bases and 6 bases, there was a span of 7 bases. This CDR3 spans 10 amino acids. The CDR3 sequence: CSVWQAEAFF. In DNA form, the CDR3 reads TGCAGCGTTTGGCAGGCTGAAGCTTTCTTT.

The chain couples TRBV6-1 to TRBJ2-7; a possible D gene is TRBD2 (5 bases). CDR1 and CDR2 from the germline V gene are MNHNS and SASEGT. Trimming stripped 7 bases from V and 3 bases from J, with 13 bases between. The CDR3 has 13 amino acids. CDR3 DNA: TGTGCCAGCATGCTGGACGGACTCTACGAGCAGTACTTC. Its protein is CASMLDGLYEQYF.